This T cell receptor beta chain was captured by sequencing in a study of CD8 T cells in Susac syndrome. Germline-derived CDR1 and CDR2 are SGDLS and YYNGEE. The ends were cut back, 4 bases at V and 4 bases at J, with 17 bases in the middle. This CDR3 comprises 15 residues. Sequencing of TCR beta was carried out in blood CD8+ and CD4+ T cells. FACS enriched CD8+ TEMRA cells, while bulk CD8+ and CD4+ were negatively isolated. Random hexamers served to reverse transcribe about 0.5 to 1 ug RNA. Multiplex PCR with immunoSEQ amplified the TCR beta CDR3 across 54 Vbeta and 13 Jbeta. TCRdb called the immunoSEQ multiplex PCR reads again in MiXCR, with one record for every CDR3 protein. The sample records approximately 110,000 distinct CDR3 sequences, approximately 96% being singletons.

The sequenced sample was CD4+ T cells from PBMCs. This sequence was found in a human donor in good health. The chain uses TRBV9 and TRBJ1-2, with a weak D call TRBD1 (6 bases). CDR3: CASSLYRAEGYGYTF. CDR3 DNA: TGTGCCAGCAGCCTCTACAGGGCGGAGGGCTATGGCTACACCTTC.